The 18 T cell receptor beta chains reported below all come from one sample, sequenced in a study of shared clonotypes between healthy human individuals. Here immunoSEQ multiplex PCR was the method, and the copy in TCRdb shows in-frame clones only, minus some. The sample contains hundreds of thousands of clones, around 96% of which appear only once. Naive CD8 cells lacked CD45RO, underwent positive selection for CCR7 and left out terminally differentiated effector memory CD45RA+ cells. Sequenced material: naive CD8+ T cells sorted from blood. The receptors were sampled from a young man in good health.

The J gene is TRBJ2-1, the V gene TRBV10-2; possible D gene TRBD1, 5 bases. The V end lost 2 bases, the J end lost 5 bases, and 13 bases lay between the germline ends. This CDR3 has 15 residues. Germline CDR1 WSHSY, CDR2 SAAADI. As DNA, the CDR3 is TGCGCCAGCAGTGAGATTGCGACAGAAGACAATGAGCAGTTCTTC. Translated: CASSEIATEDNEQFF.

The V and J genes are TRBV27 and TRBJ2-1, with TRBD2 matching over 8 bases. The junction had 9 bases not matched to a gene; V was cut back by 2 bases and J by 0 bases. The CDR3 spans 18 residues. Germline CDR1 and CDR2: MNHEY and SMNVEV (reference sequence). As DNA, the CDR3 is TGTGCCAGCAGTTTAGAGGTACTAGCGGCTGGCTCCTACAATGAGCAGTTCTTC. This translates into CASSLEVLAAGSYNEQFF.

This clone showed up just once. V gene TRBV19 combines with J gene TRBJ2-7, with 7 bases aligning to TRBD1. CDR3 length equals 16 residues. The V gene end was trimmed by 0 bases and the J gene end by 3 bases; junction bases not matched to a gene: 8. The V gene's germline CDR1 is LNHDA and CDR2 SQIVND (reference sequence). The CDR3 nucleotides read TGTGCCAGTAGTATAGACATCGGGACAGAGGGCTACGAGCAGTACTTC. It codes for CASSIDIGTEGYEQYF.

This clone was detected only a few times. This chain uses TRBV14 with TRBJ2-1; D not resolved. V lost 0 bases, J lost 5 bases, and 5 bases lay in between. CDR1 and CDR2 (germline): SGHDN, FVKESK. This CDR3 is 13 amino acids long. The DNA for the CDR3 is TGTGCCAGCAGCCAAGATTGGGACAATGAGCAGTTCTTC. Encoded protein: CASSQDWDNEQFF.

As for this clone: At the DNA level, this CDR3 is encoded by other sequences in the same sample as well. V usage is TRBV9 and J usage is TRBJ2-1; perhaps TRBD2 as D (5 bases). Trimming took off 0 bases at V and 1 base at J, with 8 bases between the two ends. CDR3 length: 15 residues. Germline lookup yields CDR1 SGDLS and CDR2 YYNGEE. The CDR3 nucleotides are TGTGCCAGCAGCGTAGGGGGAGATTCCTACAATGAGCAGTTCTTC. This codes for CASSVGGDSYNEQFF.

The genes are TRBV28 and TRBJ2-1; perhaps TRBD2 as D (6 bases). This CDR3 has 13 residues. Germline CDR1 and CDR2: MDHEN and SYDVKM. V was clipped by 3 bases and J by 4 bases, with 7 bases between them. CDR3 sequence: CASSFGGYNEQFF. The CDR3 bases are TGTGCCAGCAGTTTTGGGGGGTACAATGAGCAGTTCTTC. The full variable domain, completed using reference TRBV28 and TRBJ2-1, is DVKVTQSSRYLVKRTGEKVFLECVQDMDHENMFWYRQDPGLGLRLIYFSYDVKMKEKGDIPEGYSVSREKKERFSLILESASTNQTSMYLCASSFGGYNEQFFGPGTRLTVL.

In its sample, this clone was seen once. The chain employs TRBV7-9 and TRBJ2-5; unclear D gene. From germline, CDR1 is SEHNR and CDR2 FQNEAQ (reference sequence). The CDR3 has 11 residues. V was cut by 6 bases and J by 3 bases, with 5 bases left in between. CDR3 nucleotide sequence: TGTGCCAGCAGTGGGAAAGAGACCCAGTACTTC. Residues: CASSGKETQYF.

This clone was recorded once. The chain joins TRBV11-2 to TRBJ1-1; D is possibly TRBD1 (5 bases). From germline, CDR1 is SGHAT and CDR2 FQNNGV. The CDR3 consists of 16 residues. Trimming cost V 0 bases and J 2 bases, with 13 bases left between them. The CDR3, as DNA: TGTGCCAGCAGCTTAGATCAAGCAGGGTTTAACACTGAAGCTTTCTTT. It is translated as CASSLDQAGFNTEAFF.

The chain is built from TRBV4-1 and TRBJ2-3; D is unresolved. Germline V gene lookup returns CDR1 MGHRA and CDR2 YSYEKL. The V and J ends lost 4 bases and 1 base respectively, with 9 bases between them. This CDR3 is built from 14 residues. The CDR3 DNA follows: TGCGCCAGCAGCCCCGTGGTTGGCACAGATACGCAGTATTTT. Translating gives CASSPVVGTDTQYF.

The rearrangement uses TRBV7-9 and TRBJ2-5; either TRBD1 or TRBD2 may supply D (6 bases each). The CDR3 is made up of 13 amino acids. CDR1 SEHNR and CDR2 FQNEAQ come from the germline V gene (reference sequence). V lost 8 bases, J lost 3 bases, and 13 bases lay in between. CDR3 DNA: TGTGCCAGCGCGACGGGGGCCGAAGAGACCCAGTACTTC. Protein sequence: CASATGAEETQYF. Combining the CDR3 with reference TRBV7-9 and TRBJ2-5 gives the whole variable domain DTGVSQNPRHKITKRGQNVTFRCDPISEHNRLYWYRQTLGQGPEFLTYFQNEAQLEKSRLLSDRFSAERPKGSFSTLEIQRTEQGDSAMYLCASATGAEETQYFGPGTRLLVL.

This clone has a single count. Other DNA sequences in this specimen translate into the identical CDR3. This chain links TRBV19 with TRBJ2-7; possible D gene TRBD1, 6 bases. This CDR3 contains 13 residues. Germline lookup yields CDR1 LNHDA and CDR2 SQIVND (reference sequence). Trimming removed 6 bases at V and 0 bases at J, with 9 bases between. The chain's CDR3 is CASSYRVSYEQYF. The CDR3 region has the DNA TGTGCCAGTAGCTACAGGGTCTCCTACGAGCAGTACTTC.

Note on this clone: Other DNA sequences in this specimen translate into the identical CDR3. The chain carries TRBV7-9 and TRBJ1-3; no firm D call. Germline assignment: CDR1 SEHNR and CDR2 FQNEAQ (reference sequence). This CDR3 comprises 13 residues. Deletions cut 3 bases from V and 4 bases from J, with 7 bases between. CDR3 protein: CASSLGGGNTIYF. DNA for the CDR3: TGTGCCAGCAGCTTGGGAGGGGGAAACACCATATATTTT.

The rearrangement joins TRBV19 to TRBJ1-1; D is undetermined. The germline V gene has CDR1 LNHDA and CDR2 SQIVND (reference sequence). The CDR3 is 14 residues long. With 5 bases removed from V and 3 bases from J, the gap between germline ends came to 13 bases. The CDR3: CASSQNGGYTEAFF. The CDR3 bases are TGTGCCAGTAGTCAGAACGGAGGGTACACTGAAGCTTTCTTT.

The chain employs TRBV7-9 and TRBJ2-7; D is unclear. CDR3 length: 14 amino acids. CDR1 and CDR2 from the germline V gene are SEHNR and FQNEAQ (reference sequence). V lost 5 bases and J lost 0, with 11 bases in between. The CDR3 bases are TGTGCCAGCAGCCCGGACGGCCGCTCCTACGAGCAGTACTTC. This sequence encodes CASSPDGRSYEQYF.

The rearrangement uses TRBV5-4 and TRBJ2-7; TRBD2 matches at 8 bases. Germline V gives CDR1 SGHNT, CDR2 YYREEE (reference sequence). CDR3 length: 17 amino acids. J gave up 6 bases and V 0 bases, and 14 bases lay outside the gene matches. CDR3 amino acids: CASSLGLALRPESEQYF. The CDR3 nucleotides are TGTGCCAGCAGCTTGGGACTAGCGCTACGACCAGAATCCGAGCAGTACTTC.

The chain joins TRBV6-1 to TRBJ2-1, with D perhaps TRBD2 (6 bases). The germline CDR1 and CDR2 sequences are MNHNS and SASEGT. The CDR3 totals 14 residues. The germline V and J ends were trimmed by 2 bases and 4 bases, with 9 bases remaining between them. The CDR3 coding sequence is TGTGCCAGCAGTGAACTAGCGAATTACAATGAGCAGTTCTTC. It specifies CASSELANYNEQFF.

This chain uses TRBV9 with TRBJ2-1; 10 bases map to TRBD2. The CDR3 length is 15 residues. CDR1 is SGDLS and CDR2 is YYNGEE in the germline V gene. Trimming took 1 base from V and 4 from J; bases not matched to a gene: 2. CDR3 DNA: TGTGCCAGCAGCGTAAAGGGACTAGCGTACAATGAGCAGTTCTTC. It codes for CASSVKGLAYNEQFF.

The chain combines TRBV27 with TRBJ1-4; D is perhaps TRBD1 (6 bases). Germline V gives CDR1 MNHEY, CDR2 SMNVEV (reference sequence). This CDR3 region has 14 residues. V gave up 9 bases and J gave up 8 bases, with 19 bases separating them. CDR3 region: CASLQTGPREKLFF. The CDR3 DNA reads TGTGCCAGTCTTCAGACAGGCCCCAGGGAAAAACTGTTTTTT.